These 14 T cell receptor beta chains were all obtained from the same sample, sequenced in a study of monozygotic twins with inflammatory bowel disease. TCRdb reprocessed the 5' RACE reads, with one entry per CDR3 protein and no DNA. Here the sample table reports around 210,000 distinct CDR3 sequences. Sequenced material: blood. Every receptor here comes from a human donor with ulcerative colitis or Crohn's disease, or a healthy co-twin of an affected twin (not recorded which).

The chain couples TRBV29-1 to TRBJ2-3; TCRdb proposes TRBD1, but this gene call is untestable without DNA. The germline gives CDR1 SQVTM, CDR2 ANQGSEA. The length of the CDR3 is 12 residues. The CDR3 sequence is CSVRADRDTQYF.

The chain employs TRBV5-1 and TRBJ2-2; there is no DNA to check the TCRdb D call of TRBD1. Germline values: CDR1 SGHRS, CDR2 YFSETQ. The CDR3 runs 12 residues. Here the CDR3 reads CASSAGPGELFF.

The chain combines TRBV5-1 with TRBJ2-5. The CDR3 is 14 residues long. Germline V gives CDR1 SGHRS, CDR2 YFSETQ. CDR3: CASSPRHSQETQYF.

The chain employs TRBV7-9 and TRBJ2-1; absent DNA, TCRdb's TRBD2 call cannot be checked. Germline V gene lookup returns CDR1 SEHNR and CDR2 FQNEAQ (reference sequence). This CDR3 comprises 14 residues. This CDR3 is CASTRAGSYNEQFF.

This chain links TRBV7-7 with TRBJ2-2; the TRBD1 assignment by TCRdb is unverifiable without DNA. The CDR3 sequence is 15 residues long. CDR1 SSHAT and CDR2 FNYEAQ come from the germline V gene (reference sequence). The CDR3 spells CASSATVTNTGELFF.

The chain couples TRBV7-9 to TRBJ1-1; no DNA is available, so the TRBD1 call from TCRdb remains unchecked. CDR3 length: 14 amino acids. Per the germline V gene, CDR1 is SEHNR and CDR2 is FQNEAQ (reference sequence). The CDR3: CASSFPGWGTEAFF.

J is TRBJ2-5 and V is TRBV29-1; no DNA is available, so the TRBD2 call from TCRdb remains unchecked. Germline values: CDR1 SQVTM, CDR2 ANQGSEA. This CDR3 is built from 13 residues. The CDR3 here is CSVVRTSQETQYF.

The chain combines TRBV6-5 with TRBJ2-2; with no DNA, the TCRdb D assignment of TRBD2 cannot be verified. CDR1 MNHEY and CDR2 SVGAGI come from the germline V gene. The length of the CDR3 is 16 residues. The CDR3 here is CASSFTRTSGAGELFF.

The genes are TRBV4-2 and TRBJ1-2; TCRdb picks TRBD1, but there is no DNA to check that call. The length of the CDR3 is 17 residues. CDR1 and CDR2 from the germline V gene are LGHNA and YNFKEQ. The CDR3: CASSQGGPKDVGYGYTF.

The gene calls are TRBV9 and TRBJ2-1; TCRdb outputs TRBD2, but without DNA this stays unchecked. Germline CDR1 SGDLS, CDR2 YYNGEE. This CDR3 region has 15 residues. This chain's CDR3 is CASSGGLAGYNEQFF.

The V and J genes are TRBV20-1 and TRBJ2-2; there is no DNA to check the TCRdb D call of TRBD2. The CDR3 covers 14 residues. Germline V CDR1 and CDR2: DFQATT, SNEGSKA (reference sequence). CDR3 residues: CSAGRAGNTGELFF.

The chain links TRBV27 to TRBJ2-6. From germline, CDR1 is MNHEY and CDR2 SMNVEV (reference sequence). The CDR3 is 13 residues long. The CDR3: CASSFRGANVLTF.

The chain couples TRBV20-1 to TRBJ1-6. This CDR3 is built from 14 residues. The germline V gene has CDR1 DFQATT and CDR2 SNEGSKA (reference sequence). This CDR3 is CSAGGTAINSPLHF.

The CDR3 here is CSVEGVRDRGAYNEQFF. The genes are TRBV29-1 and TRBJ2-1; as DNA is missing, the TRBD1 call by TCRdb cannot be tested. In germline, CDR1 is SQVTM, CDR2 ANQGSEA. CDR3 length: 17 amino acids.